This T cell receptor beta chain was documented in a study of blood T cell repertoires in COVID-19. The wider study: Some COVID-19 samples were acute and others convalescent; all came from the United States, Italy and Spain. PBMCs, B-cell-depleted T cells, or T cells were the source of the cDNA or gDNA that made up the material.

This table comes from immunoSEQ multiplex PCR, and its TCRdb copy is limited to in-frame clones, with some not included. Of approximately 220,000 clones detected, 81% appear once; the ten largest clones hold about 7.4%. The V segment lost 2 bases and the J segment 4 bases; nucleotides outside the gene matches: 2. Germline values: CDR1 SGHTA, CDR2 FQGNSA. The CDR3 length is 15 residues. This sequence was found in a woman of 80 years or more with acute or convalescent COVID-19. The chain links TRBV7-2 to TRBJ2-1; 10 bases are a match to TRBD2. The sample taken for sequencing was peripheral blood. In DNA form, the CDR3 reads TGTGCCAGCAGCTTACTAGCGGGAGTATACAATGAGCAGTTCTTC. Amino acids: CASSLLAGVYNEQFF.